This TCR beta chain was recovered during a study of T cell responses to AZD1222 COVID-19 vaccine listed by TCRdb under 2021. Background on the whole study: AZD1222 recipients whose second dose came at about 4 weeks and those whose second dose came at about 12 weeks were combined into one group, since spike-specific TCR depth and breadth did not differ between the two schedules. Trial participants were enrolled into age subgroups of 18-55, 56-69 and 70-plus years, which contained about 150, 27 and 61 TCR-sequenced participants, respectively. TCR sequencing covered 233 trial participants: 207 given two doses of AZD1222 and 26 given two doses of MenACWY control vaccine. What the study reported, not specific to this receptor: After two AZD1222 doses, both the breadth and the depth of spike-specific TCRs were significantly higher than at day 0 and than in MenACWY recipients. The 56-69-year group was small, and its depth increase did not reach significance, likely because of low power. The vaccine-associated CD4 TCRs covered the entire spike protein, and the dominant responses fell in regions 160-218 and 743-854. Conclusions about previously exposed vaccinees are limited, since just five or six AZD1222 recipients were seropositive for SARS-CoV-2 at baseline. Nearly half of unique spike-specific TCRs reportedly recognized epitopes outside regions mutated in the B.1.351 and B.1.1.7 variants. Participants were mostly white British and included more females than males, and it was suggested by the authors that clonal diversity may have been underestimated. Because no samples from the day 14 peak response were available, repertoires could be characterized only after the peak T cell response.

Trimming removed 1 base from V and 4 bases from J, leaving 7 bases between the germline ends. There are 13 amino acids in the CDR3, from cysteine to phenylalanine inclusive. The read is trimmed to its CDR3 DNA, 39 bases read in frame from base 1. CDR1 SGHAT and CDR2 FQNNGV are derived from the germline V gene. Note on this clone: Its antigen target is currently unknown. Base-call qualities are not available, and no considerably larger clone is one nucleotide away.

The CDR3 regions of human TCRbeta chains were subjected to immunosequencing. The study's own analysis went as follows. Repertoire TCRs were checked for matches against a reference library of SARS-CoV-2-specific TCRs that had been generated using the MIRA antigen-specificity platform. Breadth was defined as the fraction of unique TCRs that were SARS-CoV-2-associated, and depth was defined as the fraction of total T cells that were SARS-CoV-2-associated. Using the MIRA data, every spike-specific TCR was mapped to the spike region that the TCR reacted to and assigned to either a CD4 or a CD8 class. Log10-transformed breadth and depth values were compared by one-way ANOVA with Sidak's multiple comparisons tests. As stored in TCRdb, this immuneACCESS dataset retains in-frame rearrangements with V and J assigned. A fraction of the clones does not appear; measured against another copy, unresolved V genes explain less than half of the discrepancy, and the remainder lacks a known reason. That table is the source of V, J and clone size, and D and trimming were worked out from the DNA. The sample yields roughly 130,000 clones; 80% to 90% were counted once. The ten largest clones take up over 6.5% of the sample.

Reading the label with the study, this specimen's time point is: baseline before first vaccination. The vaccinee samples were drawn from two UK trials, COV001 and COV002, one of which was a single-blind randomized controlled phase 2/3 trial testing AZD1222 (ChAdOx1 nCoV-19) in healthy adults. Trial participant PBMC samples were collected at day 0 and day 28 after the second dose for TCRbeta chain sequencing. This TCR was sampled from an adult in good health. This specimen consisted of peripheral blood, obtained on day 0 of AZD1222 vaccination. The rearranged segments are TRBV11-2 and TRBJ2-5; the D region possibly corresponds to TRBD2 (6 bases align). The DNA sequence reads TGTGCCAGCAGCTTAGTGGGAGGAGAGACCCAGTACTTC. This is translated as CASSLVGGETQYF.